This is a list of T cell receptor beta chains from one sample in a study of shared clonotypes between healthy human individuals. Data came from immunoSEQ multiplex PCR; TCRdb stores just in-frame clones and leaves some out. The sample has some 2.3 million clones, approximately 93% seen once; the top ten hold under 0.45%. Sequenced sample: naive CD4+ T cells from PBMCs. These receptors all come from a man between 18 and 35 years old in good health. Some clones in this sample may be carry-over from other donors' samples. The CDR3 runs from the conserved cysteine through the conserved F or W. A D gene is named only where the DNA matches it firmly. Clone sizes are given selectively: once, few, many, or a class where the clone is expanded.

V	D	size	J	DNA	CDR3
TRBV7-9	-	-	TRBJ1-2	TGTGCCAGCAGCAACAGGGAGGATGGCTACACCTTC	CASSNREDGYTF
TRBV9	-	-	TRBJ1-3	TGTGCCAGCAGCGCCTCGGGACTCAACTCTGGAAACACCATATATTTT	CASSASGLNSGNTIYF
TRBV10-3	-	-	TRBJ2-7	TGTGCCATCAGATTGACGGCCAGCTCCTACGAGCAGTACTTC	CAIRLTASSYEQYF
TRBV2	TRBD2	-	TRBJ2-7	TGTGCCAGCACTTATAGGACTAGCGGGAGGTACGAGCAGTACTTC	CASTYRTSGRYEQYF
TRBV4-3	-	-	TRBJ2-7	TGCGCCAGCAGCCAAGGGCACGACTGGCTACGTAGGTCCTACGAGCAGTACTTC	CASSQGHDWLRRSYEQYF
TRBV27	-	-	TRBJ1-1	TGTGCCAGCAGTTTATTACCGGTCCGGAACACTGAAGCTTTCTTT	CASSLLPVRNTEAFF
TRBV5-5	TRBD1	-	TRBJ2-7	TGTGCCGGCAGCAAACGTATGGGACAGGATTACTACGAGCAGTACTTC	CAGSKRMGQDYYEQYF
TRBV10-3	-	-	TRBJ2-6	TGTGCCATCAGTGATCCCCGGGACCTGCGCTCTGGGGCCAACGTCCTGACTTTC	CAISDPRDLRSGANVLTF
TRBV7-8	-	-	TRBJ1-2	TGTGCCAGCAGCTTATTAGGGGCGACCTATGGCTACACCTTC	CASSLLGATYGYTF
TRBV6-5	TRBD1	-	TRBJ2-3	TGTGCCAGCAGTTACCGGGACAGCCCCACAGATACGCAGTATTTT	CASSYRDSPTDTQYF
TRBV28	-	few	TRBJ1-1	TGTGCCAGCAGTTTTAGGAGGAACACTGAAGCTTTCTTT	CASSFRRNTEAFF
TRBV6-5	TRBD1	-	TRBJ1-2	TGTGCCAGCGGTGACAGGGGCTATGGCTACACCTTC	CASGDRGYGYTF
TRBV7-9	-	-	TRBJ2-7	TGTGCCAGCAGCTTAGGACTAGTCGTCTACGAGCAGTACTTC	CASSLGLVVYEQYF
TRBV5-5	-	-	TRBJ1-5	TGTGCCAGCAGCTTTTTTCGGGGGGGAAGCAATCAGCCCCAGCATTTT	CASSFFRGGSNQPQHF
TRBV5-1	TRBD1	-	TRBJ1-2	TGCGCCAGCAGCCCAGCCGGGACAGGGAGCTATGGCTACACCTTC	CASSPAGTGSYGYTF
TRBV11-1	TRBD1	-	TRBJ2-7	TGTGCCAGCAGCCTAGACAGGGACTACGAGCAGTACTTC	CASSLDRDYEQYF
TRBV14	-	once	TRBJ2-1	TGTGCCAGCAGCCAAGGCCCACGCTCCTACAATGAGCAGTTCTTC	CASSQGPRSYNEQFF
TRBV5-1	-	-	TRBJ1-1	TGCGCCAGCAGCGCCGGTCGAGCTGAAGCTTTCTTT	CASSAGRAEAFF
TRBV4-2	TRBD1	-	TRBJ1-1	TGTGCCAGCAGCCAAACAAGACAGGGATGGCCTGAAGCTTTCTTT	CASSQTRQGWPEAFF
TRBV18	-	once	TRBJ1-2	TGTGCCAGCTCACCTGGGACGGGGGCTGATGGCTACACCTTC	CASSPGTGADGYTF
TRBV11-3	-	-	TRBJ2-1	TGTGCCAGCAGCTCCGACTCCCACAATGAGCAGTTCTTC	CASSSDSHNEQFF
TRBV2	TRBD1	once	TRBJ1-1	TGTGCCAGCAGTGATACCGGACAGGTGGGGATTAACACTGAAGCTTTCTTT	CASSDTGQVGINTEAFF
TRBV19	TRBD1	-	TRBJ1-1	TGTGCCAGTAGTACCCCCAGGTCGGGGACAGGGGTTACTGAAGCTTTCTTT	CASSTPRSGTGVTEAFF
TRBV5-1	TRBD1	-	TRBJ2-1	TGCGCCAGCAGCTCCGGGACAGGGAGGGACAATGAGCAGTTCTTC	CASSSGTGRDNEQFF
TRBV5-1	TRBD2	-	TRBJ2-1	TGCGCCAGCAGCTTGGCCCGGCTAGCGGGAGTATCACCCTACAATGAGCAGTTCTTC	CASSLARLAGVSPYNEQFF
TRBV10-3	TRBD2	-	TRBJ2-1	TGTGCCATCATGGATAGCGGGAGGGCTTTTTCCTACAATGAGCAGTTCTTC	CAIMDSGRAFSYNEQFF
TRBV28	TRBD2	-	TRBJ2-5	TGTGCCAGCAGTCCTTTACGTTGGGGGGGGCAAGAGACCCAGTACTTC	CASSPLRWGGQETQYF
TRBV10-3	-	-	TRBJ1-4	TGTGCCATCAGTGAGGGGACAGAAAAACTGTTTTTT	CAISEGTEKLFF
TRBV10-2	-	-	TRBJ1-2	TGCGCCAGCAGCCAGGGCGGCTATGGCTACACCTTC	CASSQGGYGYTF
TRBV28	TRBD2	-	TRBJ2-7	TGTGCCAGCACCCAAGGAGGGACTAGCTCCAACGAGCAGTACTTC	CASTQGGTSSNEQYF
TRBV10-3	-	-	TRBJ2-7	TGTGCCATTTCAGCTAACAGGAACCCCTACGAGCAGTACTTC	CAISANRNPYEQYF
TRBV7-3	-	-	TRBJ2-2	TGTGCCAGCAGCTTACCCGCCTCCGGGGAGCTGTTTTTT	CASSLPASGELFF
TRBV7-8	-	-	TRBJ2-1	TGTGCCAGCAGCTTAGCGCTTCCTGAGCAGTTCTTC	CASSLALPEQFF
TRBV30	TRBD1	-	TRBJ2-1	TGTGCCTGGAGCTTAAAGCTGACAGGGGTGAATGAGCAGTTCTTC	CAWSLKLTGVNEQFF
TRBV5-6	-	-	TRBJ1-5	TGTGCCAGCAGCTTGAGCGGGAGCAATCAGCCCCAGCATTTT	CASSLSGSNQPQHF
TRBV28	TRBD2	-	TRBJ2-7	TGTGCCAGCAGTCTCCTTAGCGGGAACGAGCAGTACTTC	CASSLLSGNEQYF
TRBV4-1	-	-	TRBJ1-1	TGCGCCAGCAGCCAAGTTTCGGGGGCTGAAGCTTTCTTT	CASSQVSGAEAFF
TRBV18	TRBD1	-	TRBJ1-3	TGTGCCAGCTCATCCGGACAGGGGAGCTCTGGAAACACCATATATTTT	CASSSGQGSSGNTIYF
TRBV5-1	TRBD1	-	TRBJ2-7	TGCGCCAGCAGCCCGTGGGACAGCTCCTACGAGCAGTACTTC	CASSPWDSSYEQYF
TRBV18	-	-	TRBJ2-7	TGTGCCAGCTCACCTCCCAGGGAGCAGTACTTC	CASSPPREQYF
TRBV18	TRBD1	-	TRBJ2-7	TGTGCCAGCTCCCTTGGGACAGCTCGCGAGCAGTACTTC	CASSLGTAREQYF
TRBV7-2	-	once	TRBJ2-5	TGTGCCAGCACCGTCGCGGTCCCAGAGACCCAGTACTTC	CASTVAVPETQYF
TRBV5-1	-	-	TRBJ2-2	TGCGCCAGCAGCGCCGGCCCTCAGGGGAAAACCGGGGAGCTGTTTTTT	CASSAGPQGKTGELFF
TRBV10-3	-	-	TRBJ1-5	TGTGCCATCAGCCCGAATGGGACGCCCCAGCATTTT	CAISPNGTPQHF
TRBV5-1	TRBD1	-	TRBJ2-2	TGCGCCAGCAGCTTGGTCAGGGGGAGATCCACCGGGGAGCTGTTTTTT	CASSLVRGRSTGELFF
TRBV28	-	-	TRBJ2-5	TGTGCCAGCAGTTACCAGGACACCCAAGAGACCCAGTACTTC	CASSYQDTQETQYF
TRBV7-2	TRBD2	-	TRBJ2-2	TGTGCCAGCAGCACCGTTAGCGGGAGGTTCTCCGGGGAGCTGTTTTTT	CASSTVSGRFSGELFF